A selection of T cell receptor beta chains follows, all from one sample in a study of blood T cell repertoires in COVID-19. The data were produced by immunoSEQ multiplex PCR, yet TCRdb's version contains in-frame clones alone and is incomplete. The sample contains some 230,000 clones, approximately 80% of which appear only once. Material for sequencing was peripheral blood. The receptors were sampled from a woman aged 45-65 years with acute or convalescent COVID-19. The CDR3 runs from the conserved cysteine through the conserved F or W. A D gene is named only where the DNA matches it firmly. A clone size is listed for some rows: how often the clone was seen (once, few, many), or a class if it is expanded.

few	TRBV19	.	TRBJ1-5	TGTGCCAGTAGTGCCTCAGCGGGGCCCCAGCATTTT	CASSASAGPQHF
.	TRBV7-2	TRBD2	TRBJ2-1	TGTGCCAGCAGCTTCGTGGCGGGAGATTACAATGAGCAGTTCTTC	CASSFVAGDYNEQFF
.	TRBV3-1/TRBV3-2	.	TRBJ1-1	TGTGCCAGCAGCCAAGCCGGGGGACCCGCCGAAGCTTTCTTT	CASSQAGGPAEAFF
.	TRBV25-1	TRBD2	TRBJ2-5	TGTGCCAGCACCCCTAGCGGGAGAGGGGAGACCCAGTACTTC	CASTPSGRGETQYF
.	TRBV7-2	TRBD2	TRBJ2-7	TGTGCCAGCAGCTCCTTAGCGGGGGGGCTCCACGAGCAGTACTTC	CASSSLAGGLHEQYF
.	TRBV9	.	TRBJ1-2	TGTGCCAGCAGCGTAGTGTCGAGGGGGGGTGGCTACACCTTC	CASSVVSRGGGYTF
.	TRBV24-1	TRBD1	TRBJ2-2	TGTGCCACCAGTGATTTGGGGACAGGGGTTACCGGGGAGCTGTTTTTT	CATSDLGTGVTGELFF
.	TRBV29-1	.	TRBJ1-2	TGCAGCGCCAAAGGGGGGGCACGGGGCTACACCTTC	CSAKGGARGYTF
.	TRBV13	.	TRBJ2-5	TGTGCCAGCAGCTTAAGGGCAGGGTCAGAGACCCAGTACTTC	CASSLRAGSETQYF
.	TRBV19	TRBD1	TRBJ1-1	TGTGCCAGTAGTATCCCTGACAGGGTGGGGAACACTGAAGCTTTCTTT	CASSIPDRVGNTEAFF
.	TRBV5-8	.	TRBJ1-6	TGTGCCAGCAGCTCCGGGATCTACGATTCACCCCTCCACTTT	CASSSGIYDSPLHF
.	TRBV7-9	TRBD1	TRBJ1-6	TGTGCCAGCAGCTTAGTCAGCGCAGGGGGCAATTCACCCCTCCACTTT	CASSLVSAGGNSPLHF
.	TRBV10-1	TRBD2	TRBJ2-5	TGCGCCAGCAGTGATGGGCTAGCGGGAGCGTTCGGGGAGACCCAGTACTTC	CASSDGLAGAFGETQYF
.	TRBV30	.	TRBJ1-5	TGTGCCTGGAGTCTACAGTATAGCAATCAGCCCCAGCATTTT	CAWSLQYSNQPQHF
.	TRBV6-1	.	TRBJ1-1	TGTGCCAGCAGTGACCCCCCTCTGAGGACTGAAGCTTTCTTT	CASSDPPLRTEAFF
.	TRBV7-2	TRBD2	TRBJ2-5	TGTGCCAGCAGCCAAGGACTAGCGGGGGCCCCCCGGGAGACCCAGTACTTC	CASSQGLAGAPRETQYF
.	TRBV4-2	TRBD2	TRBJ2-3	TGTGCCAGCAGCCAAGATGAATCCCGGGGGGGGATATCCACAGATACGCAGTATTTT	CASSQDESRGGISTDTQYF
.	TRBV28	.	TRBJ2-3	TGTGCCAGCAGTAGAGGGGGGGGAGATACGCAGTATTTT	CASSRGGGDTQYF
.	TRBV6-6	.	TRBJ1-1	TGTGCCAGCAGTTACGTGGGGAGAGACACTGAAGCTTTCTTT	CASSYVGRDTEAFF
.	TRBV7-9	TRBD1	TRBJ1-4	TGTGCCAGCAGTTTGGACAGGGGAGGGGAAAAACTGTTTTTT	CASSLDRGGEKLFF
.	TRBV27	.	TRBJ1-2	TGTGCCAGCAGTTTTAAGCCTTTCTATGGCTACACCTTC	CASSFKPFYGYTF
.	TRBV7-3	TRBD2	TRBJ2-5	TGTGCCAGCAGCCCTCAGACTAGCGGGGGATGGGAGACCCAGTACTTC	CASSPQTSGGWETQYF
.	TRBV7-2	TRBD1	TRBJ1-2	TGTGCCAGCAGCTTAGGGGGACAGGGGGTGGGCTACACCTTC	CASSLGGQGVGYTF
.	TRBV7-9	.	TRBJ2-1	TGTGCCAGCAGCCAGATCAAACAGGCTCCCTTTCCCGAGTTCTTC	CASSQIKQAPFPEFF
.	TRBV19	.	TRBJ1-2	TGTGCCAGTAGTGGTCAGGGCTATGGCTACACCTTC	CASSGQGYGYTF
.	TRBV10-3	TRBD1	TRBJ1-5	TGTGCCATCAGCAACAGGGGACCAAGCAATCAGCCCCAGCATTTT	CAISNRGPSNQPQHF
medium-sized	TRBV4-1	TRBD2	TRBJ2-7	TGCGCCAGCAGCCAAGTAAGCGGGATAGGCTACGAGCAGTACTTC	CASSQVSGIGYEQYF
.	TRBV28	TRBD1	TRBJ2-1	TGTGCCAGCACCAACAGGGGGTCGAATGAGCAGTTCTTC	CASTNRGSNEQFF
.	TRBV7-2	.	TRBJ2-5	TGTGCCAGCAGCTTAGTAAACAGGGATGTTGAGACCCAGTACTTC	CASSLVNRDVETQYF
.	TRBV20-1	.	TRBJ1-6	TGCAGTGCGGAGCGGGGCCCACCCCTCCACTTT	CSAERGPPLHF
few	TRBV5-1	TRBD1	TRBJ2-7	TGCGCCAGCAGCCCCCGAACAGGGGGCCTCAACGAGCAGTACTTC	CASSPRTGGLNEQYF
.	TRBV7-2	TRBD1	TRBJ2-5	TGTGCCAGCAGCGGACGACAGGGTCAGACCCAGTACTTC	CASSGRQGQTQYF
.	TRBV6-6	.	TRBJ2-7	TGTGCCAGCAGTTGGTCACAGGGCCTCCGCTACGAGCAGTACTTC	CASSWSQGLRYEQYF
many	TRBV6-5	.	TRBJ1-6	TGTGCCAGCAGTTACAGGCAGGGCGTTTCACCCCTCCACTTT	CASSYRQGVSPLHF
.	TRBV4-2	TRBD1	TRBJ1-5	TGTGCCAGCAGCCATTCGGACAGGACGCGGGGTCAGCCCCAGCATTTT	CASSHSDRTRGQPQHF
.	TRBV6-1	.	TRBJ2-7	TGTGCCAGCAGTGAAGCGCGGTCTAGATATGAGCAGTACTTC	CASSEARSRYEQYF
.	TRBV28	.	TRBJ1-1	TGTGCCAGCAGTTTAATCCTGGGGGCTAGGTTGGCTGAAGCTTTCTTT	CASSLILGARLAEAFF
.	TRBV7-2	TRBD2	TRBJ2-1	TGTGCCAGCAGCTCGGGACTAGCGGCCTACAATGAGCAGTTCTTC	CASSSGLAAYNEQFF
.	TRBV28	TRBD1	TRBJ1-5	TGTGCCAGCAGTTTAACCGGGACAGACATTTACAGCAATCAGCCCCAGCATTTT	CASSLTGTDIYSNQPQHF
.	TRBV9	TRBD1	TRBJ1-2	TGTGCCAGCAGCGTAGACAGGGGTGATGGCTACACCTTC	CASSVDRGDGYTF
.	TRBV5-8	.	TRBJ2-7	TGTGCCAGCAGGGGGCGAACGGACGAGCAGTACTTC	CASRGRTDEQYF
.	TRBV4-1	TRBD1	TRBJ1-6	TGCGCCAGCAGCCAACCAGGACAGGGGGCGGTAAGATCACCCCTCCACTTT	CASSQPGQGAVRSPLHF
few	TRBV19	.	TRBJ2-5	TGTGCCAGTACCCGAACCCACAGGATGGAGAATGTCCAGTACTTC	CASTRTHRMENVQYF
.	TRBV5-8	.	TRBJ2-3	TGTGCCAGCAGCTTGGAAGCGGTGGGTCGCTCGCAGTATTTT	CASSLEAVGRSQYF
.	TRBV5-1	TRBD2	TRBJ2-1	TGCGCCAGCAGCTTGGATACTAGCGGTTCCTACAATGAGCAGTTCTTC	CASSLDTSGSYNEQFF
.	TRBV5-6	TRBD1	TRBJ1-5	TGTGCCAGCAGCTTGTGGGACAGACGGAATCAGCCCCAGCATTTT	CASSLWDRRNQPQHF
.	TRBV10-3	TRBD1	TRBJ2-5	TGTGCCATCAGCTACGAACAGGGGGCTGCTGAGACCCAGTACTTC	CAISYEQGAAETQYF
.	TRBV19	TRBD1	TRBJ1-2	TGTGCCACACGACAGGGTGATGGCTACACCTTC	CATRQGDGYTF
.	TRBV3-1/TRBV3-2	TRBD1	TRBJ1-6	TGTGCCAGCAGCCACCAATTGACAGGGGATTCACCCCTCCACTTT	CASSHQLTGDSPLHF
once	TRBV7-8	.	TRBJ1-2	TGTGCCAGCAGCCTCGGACAGAACTATGGCTACACCTTC	CASSLGQNYGYTF